The clone carrying this T cell receptor (beta chain) occurred once. Its target is not known. These data belong to a study of cytomegalovirus exposure and HLA in healthy donors. Study-level points and caveats: The authors enumerated 150 to 200 TCR beta chains as linked to cytomegalovirus. In vitro work confirmed that three CMV-associated chains recognize CMV antigens.

TCRdb keeps only in-frame clones here, not all; method: immunoSEQ multiplex PCR. The sample yields about 330,000 clones, roughly 90% seen once. Germline V CDR1 and CDR2: MDHEN, SYDVKM. The CDR3 contains 12 residues. V was trimmed by 8 bases and J by 5 bases, leaving 12 bases between them. The sequence derives from a woman aged 25 to 39 in good health and CMV-seropositive. The chain uses TRBV28 and TRBJ1-2, with D hard to call. The specimen sequenced was PBMCs. The CDR3 loop is CASGTDQYGYTF. The CDR3 DNA reads TGTGCCAGCGGTACAGACCAATATGGCTACACCTTC.